The 13 T cell receptor beta chains in this list originate from one sample, sequenced in a study of blood T cell repertoires in COVID-19. TCRdb's copy holds only in-frame clones and misses some; the assay was immunoSEQ multiplex PCR. The top ten clones hold roughly 3.3% of a sample with 200,000 to 300,000 clones, roughly 86% of them seen once. The sequenced material came from PBMCs or T cells enriched from blood (not recorded which). These receptors were obtained from a woman aged 40 to 50 with acute COVID-19.

J is TRBJ2-3 and V is TRBV19, with unresolved D. Germline V CDR1 and CDR2: LNHDA, SQIVND (reference sequence). The CDR3 length is 17 residues. Trimming pared 2 bases from V and 0 bases from J, leaving 15 bases between. The CDR3, as DNA: TGTGCCAGTAGTATAACTGGCGGCGGCAGCAGCACAGATACGCAGTATTTT. This codes for CASSITGGGSSTDTQYF. Together with reference TRBV19 and TRBJ2-3, the CDR3 gives the full variable domain: DGGITQSPKYLFRKEGQNVTLSCEQNLNHDAMYWYRQDPGQGLRLIYYSQIVNDFQKGDIAEGYSVSREKKESFPLTVTSAQKNPTAFYLCASSITGGGSSTDTQYFGPGTRLTVL.

The chain couples TRBV4-1 to TRBJ2-1; 13 bases are shared with TRBD2. J lost 12 bases, V lost 1 base, and 12 bases had no gene match. The CDR3 runs 17 residues. Germline V gives CDR1 MGHRA, CDR2 YSYEKL. The CDR3 nucleotides read TGCGCCAGCAGCCAAGGTAGAGGACTAGCGGGAGTAGGTGGGCAGTTCTTC. As protein: CASSQGRGLAGVGGQFF.

The gene calls are TRBV27 and TRBJ2-7, with 11 bases that match TRBD2. CDR1 is MNHEY, CDR2 SMNVEV, per germline (reference sequence). This CDR3 spans 15 amino acids. Losses at the gene ends were 2 bases for V and 7 bases for J; bases not matched to a gene: 7. The CDR3 DNA follows: TGTGCCAGCAGTTTAACACTAGCGGGAGTCTGGGAGCAGTACTTC. It translates to CASSLTLAGVWEQYF.

The rearrangement joins TRBV25-1 to TRBJ2-7, with 8 bases matching TRBD1. V gave up 5 bases and J gave up 6 bases; unmatched junction bases: 18. Germline V gives CDR1 MGHDK, CDR2 SYGVNS. The CDR3 contains 17 residues. In DNA form, the CDR3 reads TGTGCCAGCAGTTCGAGTAGAGGCGGACAGGGCCGACTCGAGCAGTACTTC. Translating gives CASSSSRGGQGRLEQYF.

The chain links TRBV9 to TRBJ2-7; 7 bases fit TRBD1. Per the germline V gene, CDR1 is SGDLS and CDR2 is YYNGEE. CDR3 length: 14 residues. The V gene end was trimmed by 3 bases and the J gene end by 4 bases; junction bases not matched to a gene: 7. CDR3 amino acids: CASSGRDSLYEQYF. CDR3 bases: TGTGCCAGCAGCGGCCGGGACAGCCTATACGAGCAGTACTTC.

This clone was picked up one time. The rearrangement joins TRBV19 to TRBJ1-5; maybe TRBD1 (5 bases). The CDR3 length is 14 residues. Germline CDR1 and CDR2: LNHDA and SQIVND (reference sequence). Trimming shortened V by 4 bases and J by 2 bases, and 9 bases separated the two germline ends. CDR3 bases: TGTGCCAGTAGTAGTACAGGAGGCAATCAGCCCCAGCATTTT. Translation gives CASSSTGGNQPQHF.

The rearrangement uses TRBV14 and TRBJ2-1; a possible D gene is TRBD2 (6 bases). From germline, CDR1 is SGHDN and CDR2 FVKESK. Trimming left V 0 bases short and J 4 bases short, with 10 bases between. CDR3 length: 15 amino acids. The CDR3, as DNA: TGTGCCAGCAGCCAAGACCTGCGGGAATACAATGAGCAGTTCTTC. It is translated as CASSQDLREYNEQFF.

The chain couples TRBV5-1 to TRBJ2-1; 8 bases align to TRBD1. The CDR3 is 15 residues long. From germline, CDR1 is SGHRS and CDR2 YFSETQ. V gave up 3 bases and J gave up 0 bases; unmatched junction bases: 2. The CDR3 nucleotides are TGCGCCAGCAGCTGGACAGGGAGCTCCTACAATGAGCAGTTCTTC. Translated, it gives CASSWTGSSYNEQFF.

The rearrangement joins TRBV12-5 to TRBJ2-1; 12 bases fit TRBD2. V lost 5 bases and J lost 5; bases outside the gene matches: 4. The germline V gene has CDR1 LGHNT and CDR2 FRNRAP. The CDR3 consists of 15 residues. The CDR3 region has the DNA TGTGCTAGTGGTATTCGACTAGCGGGAGACAATGAGCAGTTCTTC. Protein product: CASGIRLAGDNEQFF. Supplemented by reference TRBV12-5 and TRBJ2-1, the full variable domain reads DARVTQTPRHKVTEMGQEVTMRCQPILGHNTVFWYRQTMMQGLELLAYFRNRAPLDDSGMPKDRFSAEMPDATLATLKIQPSEPRDSAVYFCASGIRLAGDNEQFFGPGTRLTVL.

The gene calls are TRBV5-1 and TRBJ2-1; TRBD2 matches at 8 bases. Germline CDR1 is SGHRS and CDR2 is YFSETQ. The CDR3 length is 15 residues. The V and J ends lost 5 bases and 0 bases, in that order; junction bases with no gene match: 4. In DNA, the CDR3 is TGCGCCAGCAGGCTAGCGGGCCTCTCCTACAATGAGCAGTTCTTC. This sequence encodes CASRLAGLSYNEQFF. Supplemented by reference TRBV5-1 and TRBJ2-1, the full variable domain reads KAGVTQTPRYLIKTRGQQVTLSCSPISGHRSVSWYQQTPGQGLQFLFEYFSETQRNKGNFPGRFSGRQFSNSRSEMNVSTLELGDSALYLCASRLAGLSYNEQFFGPGTRLTVL.

The gene calls are TRBV6-5 and TRBJ1-1, with 9 bases fitting TRBD1. The CDR3 has 13 residues. Germline-derived CDR1 and CDR2 are MNHEY and SVGAGI. J gave up 11 bases and V 2 bases, and 6 bases lay outside the gene matches. In nucleotides, the CDR3 is TGTGCCAGCAGTTACGGTGGGACAGGGTGGGCTTTCTTT. Its protein is CASSYGGTGWAFF.

The CDR3 is CASSLRWADSNQPQHF. CDR3 nucleotides: TGTGCCAGCAGCTTGCGTTGGGCAGACAGCAATCAGCCCCAGCATTTT. The chain is built from TRBV5-5 and TRBJ1-5; no clear D gene. Looked up from germline, CDR1 is SGHKS and CDR2 is YYEKEE (reference sequence). CDR3 size: 16 residues. Trimming pared 1 base from V and 1 base from J, leaving 12 bases between. The full variable domain, completed using reference TRBV5-5 and TRBJ1-5, is DAGVTQSPTHLIKTRGQQVTLRCSPISGHKSVSWYQQVLGQGPQFIFQYYEKEERGRGNFPDRFSARQFPNYSSELNVNALLLGDSALYLCASSLRWADSNQPQHFGDGTRLSIL.

The gene calls are TRBV6-2 or TRBV6-3 and TRBJ2-7; D possibly corresponds to TRBD2 (5 bases). Germline V gives CDR1 MNHEY, CDR2 SVGEGT. The CDR3 contains 14 residues. The V end lost 6 bases, the J end lost 2 bases, and 14 bases lay between the germline ends. The CDR3 is CASSPWGETYEQYF. Here the CDR3 DNA reads TGTGCCAGCAGCCCCTGGGGAGAAACCTACGAGCAGTACTTC.